These 29 T cell receptor beta chains were sequenced from one sample in a study of CD8 T cells in Susac syndrome. RNA amounts of about 0.45 to 1 ug underwent reverse transcription with random hexamers. In TCRdb, the immunoSEQ multiplex PCR reads were re-called with MiXCR into one record per CDR3 protein. Among about 400,000 distinct CDR3 sequences listed, 75% to 90% were seen once. Material: CD8+ T cells from PBMCs. These receptors originate from a human donor with multiple sclerosis.

The DNA for the CDR3 is TGTGCCAGCACCCCCCGGGGAGGGCCCCGGAGCTCTGGAAACACCATATATTTT. This gives the protein CASTPRGGPRSSGNTIYF. This chain joins TRBV27 and TRBJ1-3, with D hard to call. The CDR3 consists of 18 residues. CDR1 and CDR2 (germline): MNHEY, SMNVEV (reference sequence). The germline V and J ends were trimmed by 7 bases and 0 bases, with 22 bases remaining between them.

The chain recombines TRBV7-9 with TRBJ2-5; 11 bases are shared with TRBD2. With V trimmed by 4 bases and J by 5 bases, 3 bases remained unmatched. Germline values: CDR1 SEHNR, CDR2 FQNEAQ (reference sequence). This CDR3 region has 14 residues. The DNA of the CDR3 is TGTGCCAGCAGCTCTACTAGCGGGAGTGAGACCCAGTACTTC. It translates to CASSSTSGSETQYF.

The chain couples TRBV5-4 to TRBJ2-2; TRBD2 matches at 7 bases. CDR3 length equals 16 residues. The germline CDR1 and CDR2 sequences are SGHNT and YYREEE (reference sequence). V was pared by 1 base and J by 2 bases, with 5 bases of the junction left unmatched. This CDR3 is CASSLPLAVNTGELFF. The CDR3 DNA reads as TGTGCCAGCAGCTTGCCGCTAGCGGTTAACACCGGGGAGCTGTTTTTT.

The chain is built from TRBV27 and TRBJ1-1, with a tentative D call TRBD1 (5 bases). The CDR3 covers 17 residues. V was shortened by 3 bases and J by 2 bases, with 19 bases between the two germline ends. Germline V gene sequence: CDR1 MNHEY, CDR2 SMNVEV (reference sequence). CDR3 DNA: TGTGCCAGCAGTTTGGGCTTAGGGGTAGCCCAAAACACTGAAGCTTTCTTT. Protein sequence: CASSLGLGVAQNTEAFF.

The V and J genes are TRBV2 and TRBJ1-5, with TRBD1 identical over 7 bases. Germline CDR1 and CDR2: SNHLY and FYNNEI. J gave up 0 bases and V 0 bases, and 8 bases lay outside the gene matches. The CDR3 is made up of 18 amino acids. The CDR3: CASSEAGDSLYSNQPQHF. The CDR3 DNA follows: TGTGCCAGCAGTGAAGCAGGGGACAGCCTTTATAGCAATCAGCCCCAGCATTTT.

This clonotype appeared once. J is TRBJ2-7 and V is TRBV7-9; tentatively, D is TRBD2 (7 bases). The ends were cut back, 0 bases at V and 2 bases at J, with 17 bases in the middle. The CDR3 loop spans 17 amino acids. Germline V gives CDR1 SEHNR, CDR2 FQNEAQ (reference sequence). This CDR3 reads CASSLAEGGRLPYEQYF. The CDR3 nucleotides read TGTGCCAGCAGCTTAGCGGAGGGGGGGCGCCTCCCCTACGAGCAGTACTTC. The full variable domain, its missing parts supplied by reference TRBV7-9 and TRBJ2-7, is DTGVSQNPRHKITKRGQNVTFRCDPISEHNRLYWYRQTLGQGPEFLTYFQNEAQLEKSRLLSDRFSAERPKGSFSTLEIQRTEQGDSAMYLCASSLAEGGRLPYEQYFGPGTRLTVT.

The chain is built from TRBV11-2 and TRBJ2-5, with TRBD1 matching over 7 bases. Germline lookup yields CDR1 SGHAT and CDR2 FQNNGV. The CDR3 extends over 15 amino acids. The V segment lost 1 base and the J segment 0 bases; nucleotides outside the gene matches: 2. CDR3 loop: CASSLGQGYQETQYF. CDR3 bases: TGTGCCAGCAGCTTAGGACAGGGCTACCAAGAGACCCAGTACTTC.

The chain is built from TRBV20-1 and TRBJ2-7; D gene ambiguous. V dropped 0 bases and J dropped 2 bases, with 17 bases sitting between them. Germline V gene sequence: CDR1 DFQATT, CDR2 SNEGSKA (reference sequence). The CDR3 loop spans 16 amino acids. CDR3 DNA: TGCAGTGCTAGAGATCCTGTTAACAGTGGAACCTACGAGCAGTACTTC. Encoded protein: CSARDPVNSGTYEQYF.

This clonotype was observed a few times. J is TRBJ1-3 and V is TRBV12-3 or TRBV12-4, with D maybe TRBD1 (5 bases). Trimming removed 0 bases from V and 8 bases from J, with 11 bases in between. This CDR3 is built from 14 residues. The CDR3 protein is CASSLAGEKYTIYF. Here the CDR3 DNA reads TGTGCCAGCAGTTTAGCGGGGGAGAAGTACACCATATATTTT.

This chain joins TRBV12-3 or TRBV12-4 and TRBJ1-6, with D possibly matching TRBD1 (6 bases). CDR3 length: 18 residues. Trimming cost V 3 bases and J 7 bases, with 22 bases left between them. CDR3: CASSFVTESTTGNSPLHF. CDR3 DNA sequence: TGTGCCAGCAGTTTCGTGACAGAAAGCACAACAGGGAATTCACCCCTCCACTTT.

The CDR3 DNA sequence: TGTGCCATCGGGGGGGTGACTCAGGTTCCCCCCGCGAACTATGGCTACACCTTC. This encodes CAIGGVTQVPPANYGYTF. The gene calls are TRBV10-3 and TRBJ1-2; the D gene is possibly TRBD1 (5 bases). Germline V gene data show CDR1 as ENHRY and CDR2 as SYGVKD. V was clipped by 8 bases and J by 2 bases, with 27 bases between them. The CDR3 extends over 18 amino acids.

The rearrangement links TRBV7-6 to TRBJ1-2, with D unresolved. This CDR3 is built from 15 residues. The germline V and J ends were trimmed by 0 bases and 6 bases, with 14 bases remaining between them. Germline V gene data show CDR1 as SGHVS and CDR2 as FNYEAQ. The DNA for the CDR3 is TGTGCCAGCAGCTTAGCCGGTGAGGAGCTGGATGGCTACACCTTC. Its translation is CASSLAGEELDGYTF.

The chain joins TRBV28 to TRBJ2-1; TRBD2 aligns across 11 bases. J lost 8 bases, V lost 3 bases, and 9 bases had no gene match. Germline assignment: CDR1 MDHEN and CDR2 SYDVKM. The CDR3 consists of 16 residues. The CDR3, as DNA: TGTGCCAGCAGTTTTAGGTTAGCGGGAGGGCTCCATGAGCAGTTCTTC. Protein sequence: CASSFRLAGGLHEQFF.

This clonotype was found a few times. The gene calls are TRBV2 and TRBJ2-3; no reliable D call. Per germline, CDR1 SNHLY and CDR2 FYNNEI. Trimming took 5 bases from V and 2 from J, leaving 2 bases between them. CDR3 length: 11 residues. The CDR3 is CASSPTDTQYF. DNA for the CDR3: TGTGCCAGCAGTCCCACAGATACGCAGTATTTT.

This chain uses TRBV6-2 or TRBV6-3 with TRBJ2-1, with D perhaps TRBD2 (6 bases). V lost 0 bases, J lost 8 bases, and 20 bases lay in between. The germline V gene encodes CDR1 MNHEY and CDR2 SVGEGT. The CDR3 covers 17 residues. CDR3: CASSYSRFDSGGDEQFF. The CDR3 DNA reads as TGTGCCAGCAGTTACTCGAGGTTTGATAGCGGAGGAGATGAGCAGTTCTTC.

The J gene is TRBJ2-7, the V gene TRBV25-1; D might be TRBD1 or TRBD2, each matching 5 bases. The CDR3 is 14 amino acids. Germline CDR1 is MGHDK and CDR2 is SYGVNS. Trimming shortened V by 5 bases and J by 3 bases, and 14 bases separated the two germline ends. CDR3 in amino acids: CASSSGTDLYEQYF. CDR3 in DNA: TGTGCCAGCAGTTCCGGGACGGACCTCTACGAGCAGTACTTC.

This chain joins TRBV4-1 and TRBJ2-3, with TRBD2 matching 9 bases. Trimming cost V 4 bases and J 3 bases; bases outside gene matches: 11. The CDR3 runs to 17 residues. Per germline, CDR1 MGHRA and CDR2 YSYEKL. DNA for the CDR3: TGCGCCAGCAGCCCTTTTAGCGGGAGAGTAAGGACAGATACGCAGTATTTT. Its translation: CASSPFSGRVRTDTQYF.

This chain uses TRBV11-2 with TRBJ2-7; 7 bases are a match to TRBD1. The CDR3 is 15 amino acids. V dropped 5 bases and J dropped 2; count of bases not matched to a gene: 9. Germline assignment: CDR1 SGHAT and CDR2 FQNNGV. CDR3 sequence: CASSPYPDRAYEQYF. DNA for the CDR3: TGTGCCAGCAGCCCTTATCCCGACAGGGCCTACGAGCAGTACTTC.

This chain uses TRBV4-1 with TRBJ2-7, with D unclear. Germline assignment: CDR1 MGHRA and CDR2 YSYEKL. V was clipped by 1 base and J by 1 base, with 11 bases between them. The CDR3 is 15 amino acids. Here the CDR3 reads CASSQVAPGSYEQYF. The CDR3 nucleotides are TGCGCCAGCAGCCAAGTCGCGCCCGGTTCCTACGAGCAGTACTTC.

This clonotype was recorded once. V and J are TRBV2 and TRBJ1-5; D unclear. Trimming cost V 6 bases and J 6 bases, with 18 bases left between them. The CDR3 length is 15 residues. In germline, CDR1 is SNHLY, CDR2 FYNNEI. The DNA for the CDR3 is TGTGCCAGCAGCCCTAGAGGGCATTTTCCTCAGCCCCAGCATTTT. Encoded protein: CASSPRGHFPQPQHF. The full variable domain, rest sourced from reference TRBV2 and TRBJ1-5, is EPEVTQTPSHQVTQMGQEVILRCVPISNHLYFYWYRQILGQKVEFLVSFYNNEISEKSEIFDDQFSVERPDGSNFTLKIRSTKLEDSAMYFCASSPRGHFPQPQHFGDGTRLSIL.

The CDR3 region is CASSDFAGFLAEQYF. DNA of the CDR3: TGTGCCAGCAGTGATTTTGCAGGGTTTTTGGCCGAGCAGTACTTC. The V gene is TRBV27, the J gene TRBJ2-7, with D possibly TRBD1 on 5 matching bases. The ends were cut back, 5 bases at V and 6 bases at J, with 20 bases in the middle. The germline V gene encodes CDR1 MNHEY and CDR2 SMNVEV (reference sequence). The CDR3 covers 15 residues.

The chain has TRBV27 and TRBJ2-5; D not resolved. Germline CDR1 and CDR2: MNHEY and SMNVEV (reference sequence). The CDR3 contains 13 residues. V was pared by 3 bases and J by 2 bases, with 7 bases between. CDR3 coding DNA: TGTGCCAGCAGTTTTCAACTACAAGAGACCCAGTACTTC. Translation: CASSFQLQETQYF.

This clonotype was recorded a few times. The chain couples TRBV19 to TRBJ1-1; D is uncertain. Germline CDR1 is LNHDA and CDR2 is SQIVND (reference sequence). The CDR3 contains 8 residues. V was trimmed by 9 bases and J by 7 bases, leaving 3 bases between them. The CDR3 region has the DNA TGTGCCAGCGGTGAAGCTTTCTTT. Protein: CASGEAFF.

This clonotype was seen more than once but under ten times. The rearrangement links TRBV3-1 to TRBJ1-4; D remains ambiguous. Trimming took off 0 bases at V and 0 bases at J, with 8 bases between the two ends. The germline V gene encodes CDR1 LGHDT and CDR2 YNNKEL (reference sequence). The CDR3 covers 16 residues. The DNA for the CDR3 is TGTGCCAGCAGCCAAGACCCTGGGGCAACTAATGAAAAACTGTTTTTT. This codes for CASSQDPGATNEKLFF.

V gene TRBV4-1 combines with J gene TRBJ1-4; no reliable D call. CDR1 MGHRA and CDR2 YSYEKL come from the germline V gene. The CDR3 runs to 16 residues. V gave up 4 bases and J gave up 5 bases, with 17 bases separating them. The CDR3 DNA follows: TGCGCCAGCAGCCGCTCACCAGGAGACGAGAATGAAAAACTGTTTTTT. Translation gives CASSRSPGDENEKLFF.

For the CDR3, the DNA is TGTGCCAGCAGCCAAGACCAAGGGTCCAATCAGCCCCAGCATTTT. Translation: CASSQDQGSNQPQHF. The V gene is TRBV4-2, the J gene TRBJ1-5; D uncertain. This CDR3 comprises 15 residues. Germline V lookup: CDR1 LGHNA, CDR2 YNFKEQ. With 0 bases removed from V and 3 bases from J, the gap between germline ends came to 9 bases.

The chain carries TRBV5-1 and TRBJ1-2; possibly TRBD1 for D (5 bases). Trimming left V 0 bases short and J 4 bases short, with 19 bases between. There are 17 residues in the CDR3. Germline-derived CDR1 and CDR2 are SGHRS and YFSETQ. For the CDR3, the DNA is TGCGCCAGCAGCTTGGGGGACCCTGCCCCGACACTCTATGGCTACACCTTC. Protein product: CASSLGDPAPTLYGYTF.

The chain uses TRBV20-1 and TRBJ1-5; D is ambiguous. The CDR3 sequence is 12 residues long. Germline CDR1 DFQATT, CDR2 SNEGSKA (reference sequence). V lost 3 bases, J lost 4 bases, and 7 bases lay in between. In DNA, the CDR3 is TGCAGTGCTAGCGTGCTTAATCAGCCCCAGCATTTT. Protein product: CSASVLNQPQHF.

This chain joins TRBV6-5 and TRBJ1-1; D call uncertain. Per germline, CDR1 MNHEY and CDR2 SVGAGI. CDR3 length equals 13 residues. The V end lost 9 bases, the J end lost 1 base, and 12 bases lay between the germline ends. CDR3 loop: CASLRQENTEAFF. The CDR3 DNA sequence: TGTGCCAGTCTTAGACAAGAGAACACTGAAGCTTTCTTT.